The 10 T cell receptor beta chains below were found in one sample sequenced in a study of T cell repertoires in cytomegalovirus infection. TCRdb recomputed calls from the reads with MiXCR, one row per CDR3 protein. The table lists 200,000 to 300,000 distinct CDR3 sequences, roughly 9% of them singletons, with about 15% in the top ten. Sequenced material: PBMCs. Every receptor here comes from a human donor in good health (CMV status not recorded). Some clones in this sample may be carry-over from other donors' samples.

Many counts were recorded for this clonotype. The chain is built from TRBV28 and TRBJ1-2, with D uncertain. Trimming removed 5 bases from V and 4 bases from J, with 8 bases in between. This CDR3 spans 12 amino acids. CDR1 and CDR2 (germline): MDHEN, SYDVKM. Here the CDR3 DNA reads TGTGCCAGCAGTCCCGCAATCTATGGCTACACCTTC. This sequence encodes CASSPAIYGYTF.

This clonotype was counted at least ten times. This rearrangement joins TRBV19 to TRBJ2-1; tentative D call: TRBD1 (6 bases). V lost 3 bases and J lost 3, with 12 bases in between. CDR1 and CDR2 (germline): LNHDA, SQIVND (reference sequence). This CDR3 is 15 amino acids long. The CDR3 DNA reads as TGTGCCAGTAGTATCGGACAGATCGACTACAATGAGCAGTTCTTC. Encoded protein: CASSIGQIDYNEQFF.

The V gene is TRBV29-1, the J gene TRBJ1-5; D unresolved. The V end lost 2 bases, the J end lost 7 bases, and 18 bases lay between the germline ends. In germline, CDR1 is SQVTM, CDR2 ANQGSEA. The CDR3 runs 15 residues. For the CDR3, the DNA is TGCAGCGTTGAATGGGGTCCTCCCTTTCGACAGCCCCAGCATTTT. Protein: CSVEWGPPFRQPQHF. Full variable domain (outside the CDR3, taken from reference TRBV29-1 and TRBJ1-5): SAVISQKPSRDICQRGTSLTIQCQVDSQVTMMFWYRQQPGQSLTLIATANQGSEATYESGFVIDKFPISRPNLTFSTLTVSNMSPEDSSIYLCSVEWGPPFRQPQHFGDGTRLSIL.

This sequence joins TRBV25-1 and TRBJ1-1; TRBD1 matches at 7 bases. The germline gives CDR1 MGHDK, CDR2 SYGVNS. The J segment lost 0 bases and the V segment lost 0 bases, leaving 13 bases of the junction unmatched. CDR3 length: 19 amino acids. CDR3 coding DNA: TGTGCCAGCAGTGAATATACAGGGGCCGCCAACCTCATGAACACTGAAGCTTTCTTT. It is translated as CASSEYTGAANLMNTEAFF.

This clonotype was counted many times. V usage is TRBV7-2 and J usage is TRBJ2-5, with 11 bases identical to TRBD2. Looked up from germline, CDR1 is SGHTA and CDR2 is FQGNSA. The CDR3 length is 17 residues. Trimming cost V 5 bases and J 4 bases; bases outside gene matches: 12. The CDR3 DNA sequence: TGTGCCAGCAGCGCCCGACTAGCGGGGCGGAATGGAGAGACCCAGTACTTC. This gives the protein CASSARLAGRNGETQYF.

J is TRBJ2-7 and V is TRBV20-1; TRBD1 aligns across 9 bases. Germline V gives CDR1 DFQATT, CDR2 SNEGSKA (reference sequence). This CDR3 is built from 14 residues. V was clipped by 2 bases and J by 3 bases; unmatched bases: 5. This CDR3 is CSARNRGLNYEQYF. In nucleotides, the CDR3 is TGCAGTGCTAGAAACAGGGGGCTCAACTACGAGCAGTACTTC.

This clonotype has just a few counts. The rearrangement uses TRBV28 and TRBJ2-7, with D perhaps matching TRBD1 (6 bases). V gave up 5 bases and J gave up 2 bases, with 13 bases separating them. The CDR3 covers 14 residues. The germline gives CDR1 MDHEN, CDR2 SYDVKM. DNA for the CDR3: TGTGCCAGCAGTAAACGGACAGTAGCCTACGAGCAGTACTTC. Amino acids: CASSKRTVAYEQYF.

This clonotype was counted at least ten times. The V gene is TRBV7-2, the J gene TRBJ1-1; 8 bases map to TRBD1. The CDR3 runs to 14 residues. CDR1 and CDR2 from the germline V gene are SGHTA and FQGNSA. J was trimmed by 7 bases and V by 0 bases; bases with no gene match: 4. CDR3: CASSLAAGQGEAFF. Here the CDR3 DNA reads TGTGCCAGCAGCTTAGCGGCCGGACAGGGTGAAGCTTTCTTT. Full variable domain (remainder filled in from reference TRBV7-2 and TRBJ1-1): GAGVSQSPSNKVTEKGKDVELRCDPISGHTALYWYRQSLGQGLEFLIYFQGNSAPDKSGLPSDRFSAERTGGSVSTLTIQRTQQEDSAVYLCASSLAAGQGEAFFGQGTRLTVV.

This clonotype came up many times. The CDR3 DNA is TGTGCCACCGAATTGTTATTCGAGCAGTACTTC. Its translation is CATELLFEQYF. The gene calls are TRBV6-2 or TRBV6-3 and TRBJ2-7; D is unresolved. The CDR3 is 11 residues long. Germline-derived CDR1 and CDR2 are MNHEY and SVGEGT. V was cut by 10 bases and J by 6 bases, with 13 bases left in between.

This clonotype has a count of ten or more. CDR3 sequence: CASSLAWGQGLSLEQYF. In nucleotides, the CDR3 is TGTGCCAGCAGCTTAGCTTGGGGACAGGGTTTATCGTTGGAGCAGTACTTC. This chain joins TRBV7-2 and TRBJ2-7; 9 positions agree with TRBD1. Germline trimming cut 0 bases from V and 7 bases from J; bases unmatched to any gene: 13. Germline V gene lookup returns CDR1 SGHTA and CDR2 FQGNSA. The CDR3 length is 17 residues.